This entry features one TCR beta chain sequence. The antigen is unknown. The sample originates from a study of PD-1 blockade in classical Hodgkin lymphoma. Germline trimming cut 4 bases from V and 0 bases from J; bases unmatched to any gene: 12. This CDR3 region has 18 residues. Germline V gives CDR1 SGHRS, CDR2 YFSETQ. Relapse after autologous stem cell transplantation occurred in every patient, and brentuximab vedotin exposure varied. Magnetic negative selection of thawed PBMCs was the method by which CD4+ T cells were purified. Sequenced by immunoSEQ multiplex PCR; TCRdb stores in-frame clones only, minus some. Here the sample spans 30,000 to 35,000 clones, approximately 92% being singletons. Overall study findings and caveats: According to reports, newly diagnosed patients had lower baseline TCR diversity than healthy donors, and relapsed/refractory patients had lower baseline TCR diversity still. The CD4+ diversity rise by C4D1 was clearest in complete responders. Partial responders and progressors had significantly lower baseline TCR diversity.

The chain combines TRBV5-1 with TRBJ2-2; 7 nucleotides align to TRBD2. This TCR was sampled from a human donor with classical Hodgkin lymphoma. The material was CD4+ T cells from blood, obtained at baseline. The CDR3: CASSPGLDMPSNTGELFF. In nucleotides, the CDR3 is TGCGCCAGCAGCCCCGGACTAGATATGCCCTCGAACACCGGGGAGCTGTTTTTT. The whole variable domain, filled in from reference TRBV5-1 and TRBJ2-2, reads KAGVTQTPRYLIKTRGQQVTLSCSPISGHRSVSWYQQTPGQGLQFLFEYFSETQRNKGNFPGRFSGRQFSNSRSEMNVSTLELGDSALYLCASSPGLDMPSNTGELFFGEGSRLTVL.